This is a list of T cell receptor beta chains from one sample in a study of OX40 agonist ivuxolimab in advanced cancers. Libraries were prepared by immunoSEQ multiplex PCR; TCRdb keeps only in-frame clonotypes and omits some of them. The table includes about 98,000 clones, 80% to 90% detected once. This sample comprised CD4+ or CD8+ T cells sorted from blood, obtained in a trial of the OX40 agonist ivuxolimab. These receptors all come from an adult with an advanced solid tumor such as melanoma, head and neck, liver or kidney cancer. Both conserved end residues are part of each CDR3. D genes are given only for firm matches. Clone size appears in some rows only: once, few, many, or a class for an expanded clone.

J gene: TRBJ1-1
V gene: TRBV4-1
CDR3 length: 14
clone size: -
D gene: -
CDR3 DNA: TGCGCCAGCAGCCGTTACAGGGAAATGGCTGAAGCTTTCTTT
CDR3 protein: CASSRYREMAEAFF

J gene: TRBJ2-5
V gene: TRBV5-4
CDR3 length: 14
clone size: -
D gene: -
CDR3 DNA: TGTGCCAGCAGCTCGCAGGGTTGGCAAGAGACCCAGTACTTC
CDR3 protein: CASSSQGWQETQYF

J gene: TRBJ2-1
V gene: TRBV7-2
CDR3 length: 15
clone size: once
D gene: -
CDR3 DNA: TGTGCCAGCAGCGGTGACCAAAACCCTTACAATGAGCAGTTCTTC
CDR3 protein: CASSGDQNPYNEQFF

J gene: TRBJ2-1
V gene: TRBV7-2
CDR3 length: 16
clone size: -
D gene: TRBD2
CDR3 DNA: TGTGCCAGCAGAGGTGGGAGCGGGACCTCCTACAATGAGCAGTTCTTC
CDR3 protein: CASRGGSGTSYNEQFF

J gene: TRBJ1-1
V gene: TRBV6-5
CDR3 length: 13
clone size: -
D gene: -
CDR3 DNA: TGTGCCAGCACCGGCCATTTGAACACTGAAGCTTTCTTT
CDR3 protein: CASTGHLNTEAFF

J gene: TRBJ2-1
V gene: TRBV9
CDR3 length: 14
clone size: -
D gene: -
CDR3 DNA: TGTGCCAGCAGCGTAGTTGGTCAGGGAGGCCGGCAGTTCTTC
CDR3 protein: CASSVVGQGGRQFF

J gene: TRBJ2-3
V gene: TRBV18
CDR3 length: 18
clone size: -
D gene: TRBD2
CDR3 DNA: TGTGCCAGCTCACCCGGACTAGCGGGAGTTAGGGGCACAGATACGCAGTATTTT
CDR3 protein: CASSPGLAGVRGTDTQYF

J gene: TRBJ2-3
V gene: TRBV19
CDR3 length: 18
clone size: -
D gene: -
CDR3 DNA: TGTGCCAGTAGTAGACCTTTGCGGGACTCCCCTAGCACAGATACGCAGTATTTT
CDR3 protein: CASSRPLRDSPSTDTQYF

J gene: TRBJ2-5
V gene: TRBV14
CDR3 length: 13
clone size: -
D gene: -
CDR3 DNA: TGTGCCAGCAGTCCCCAGTACCAAGAGACCCAGTACTTC
CDR3 protein: CASSPQYQETQYF

J gene: TRBJ1-1
V gene: TRBV28
CDR3 length: 15
clone size: once
D gene: -
CDR3 DNA: TGTGCCAGCAGTTTAGGTGGGGGAATGAACACTGAAGCTTTCTTT
CDR3 protein: CASSLGGGMNTEAFF

J gene: TRBJ2-3
V gene: TRBV30
CDR3 length: 14
clone size: -
D gene: -
CDR3 DNA: TGTGCCTGGAGTGGAGGGCCGGGGACAGATACGCAGTATTTT
CDR3 protein: CAWSGGPGTDTQYF

J gene: TRBJ2-6
V gene: TRBV28
CDR3 length: 16
clone size: -
D gene: -
CDR3 DNA: TGTGCCAGCAGTTCCCCCCCCGGGGCCGGGGCCAACGTCCTGACTTTC
CDR3 protein: CASSSPPGAGANVLTF

J gene: TRBJ2-7
V gene: TRBV7-2
CDR3 length: 15
clone size: -
D gene: TRBD2
CDR3 DNA: TGTGCCAGCAGCTTAGCTAGCGGGAGTTTAGGCGAGCAGTACTTC
CDR3 protein: CASSLASGSLGEQYF

J gene: TRBJ1-1
V gene: TRBV4-2
CDR3 length: 16
clone size: -
D gene: -
CDR3 DNA: TGTGCCAGCAGCCAAGATCGAATGGGACAAAGCACTGAAGCTTTCTTT
CDR3 protein: CASSQDRMGQSTEAFF

J gene: TRBJ1-3
V gene: TRBV6-1
CDR3 length: 15
clone size: -
D gene: TRBD1
CDR3 DNA: TGTGCCAGCAGCCAGGACAGGGCAACAGGAAACACCATATATTTT
CDR3 protein: CASSQDRATGNTIYF

J gene: TRBJ1-4
V gene: TRBV5-1
CDR3 length: 15
clone size: -
D gene: -
CDR3 DNA: TGCGCCAGCAGCTTGGGGCCGGGACGGGTAGAAAAACTGTTTTTT
CDR3 protein: CASSLGPGRVEKLFF

J gene: TRBJ1-1
V gene: TRBV19
CDR3 length: 15
clone size: -
D gene: -
CDR3 DNA: TGTGCCAGTTCCGCCATTAGCTCTGGGAACACTGAAGCTTTCTTT
CDR3 protein: CASSAISSGNTEAFF

J gene: TRBJ2-1
V gene: TRBV9
CDR3 length: 15
clone size: few
D gene: -
CDR3 DNA: TGTGCCAGCAGCGTAGATAGCGGCTTTTACAATGAGCAGTTCTTC
CDR3 protein: CASSVDSGFYNEQFF

J gene: TRBJ2-5
V gene: TRBV28
CDR3 length: 14
clone size: once
D gene: -
CDR3 DNA: TGTGCCAGCAGTTTGTACGGGGTTGAAGAGACCCAGTACTTC
CDR3 protein: CASSLYGVEETQYF

J gene: TRBJ2-2
V gene: TRBV7-2
CDR3 length: 17
clone size: once
D gene: TRBD2
CDR3 DNA: TGTGCCAGCAGCCATTACGCCCAGCGGGAGTTCGGCGGGGAGCTGTTTTTT
CDR3 protein: CASSHYAQREFGGELFF

J gene: TRBJ2-1
V gene: TRBV28
CDR3 length: 17
clone size: -
D gene: -
CDR3 DNA: TGTGCCAGCAGTCACCCTCCCGGGACCACCAACCACAATGAGCAGTTCTTC
CDR3 protein: CASSHPPGTTNHNEQFF

J gene: TRBJ2-3
V gene: TRBV27
CDR3 length: 13
clone size: once
D gene: -
CDR3 DNA: TGTGCCAGCTCGAACAGGTTCACAGATACGCAGTATTTT
CDR3 protein: CASSNRFTDTQYF

J gene: TRBJ2-1
V gene: TRBV4-1
CDR3 length: 13
clone size: -
D gene: -
CDR3 DNA: TGCGCCAGCAGCCAAGATCGCGTGGGTGAGCAGTTCTTC
CDR3 protein: CASSQDRVGEQFF

J gene: TRBJ2-6
V gene: TRBV27
CDR3 length: 15
clone size: -
D gene: -
CDR3 DNA: TGTGCCAGCAGTCCCCAGCTCTCTGGGGCCAACGTCCTGACTTTC
CDR3 protein: CASSPQLSGANVLTF

J gene: TRBJ2-5
V gene: TRBV28
CDR3 length: 16
clone size: -
D gene: TRBD1
CDR3 DNA: TGTGCCAGCAGTTTAGGGTGGACAGGGAACGGAGAGACCCAGTACTTC
CDR3 protein: CASSLGWTGNGETQYF

J gene: TRBJ2-2
V gene: TRBV7-3
CDR3 length: 14
clone size: -
D gene: -
CDR3 DNA: TGTGCCAGCAGCCCGGGACCGAACACCGGGGAGCTGTTTTTT
CDR3 protein: CASSPGPNTGELFF

J gene: TRBJ2-7
V gene: TRBV6-1
CDR3 length: 15
clone size: -
D gene: TRBD2
CDR3 DNA: TGTGCCAGCAGTGGACTAGCGGGGGGTTTTTACGAGCAGTACTTC
CDR3 protein: CASSGLAGGFYEQYF

J gene: TRBJ2-7
V gene: TRBV28
CDR3 length: 16
clone size: -
D gene: TRBD2
CDR3 DNA: TGTGCCAGCAGTACCCCTGGACTAGCCTCCATCTACGAGCAGTACTTC
CDR3 protein: CASSTPGLASIYEQYF

J gene: TRBJ2-2
V gene: TRBV10-3
CDR3 length: 16
clone size: -
D gene: -
CDR3 DNA: TGTGCCATCAGTACTAACCGGGACACCCACACCGGGGAGCTGTTTTTT
CDR3 protein: CAISTNRDTHTGELFF

J gene: TRBJ2-1
V gene: TRBV7-8
CDR3 length: 16
clone size: -
D gene: TRBD2
CDR3 DNA: TGTGCCAGCAGCTCAGGTGGACTAGCGGGCTACAATGAGCAGTTCTTC
CDR3 protein: CASSSGGLAGYNEQFF

J gene: TRBJ1-4
V gene: TRBV28
CDR3 length: 14
clone size: -
D gene: TRBD1
CDR3 DNA: TGTGCCAGCATTAACAACCAGGGGGGTGAAAAACTGTTTTTT
CDR3 protein: CASINNQGGEKLFF

J gene: TRBJ1-2
V gene: TRBV19
CDR3 length: 12
clone size: -
D gene: -
CDR3 DNA: TGTGCCAGTTCCCTGACTAACTATGGCTACACCTTC
CDR3 protein: CASSLTNYGYTF

J gene: TRBJ2-2
V gene: TRBV5-1
CDR3 length: 15
clone size: -
D gene: TRBD2
CDR3 DNA: TGCGCCAGCAGCCAGACTAGCGCGGGGACCGGGGAGCTGTTTTTT
CDR3 protein: CASSQTSAGTGELFF

J gene: TRBJ1-1
V gene: TRBV5-6
CDR3 length: 14
clone size: few
D gene: -
CDR3 DNA: TGTGCCAGCAGCTTGTATGGGATGAACACTGAAGCTTTCTTT
CDR3 protein: CASSLYGMNTEAFF

J gene: TRBJ1-2
V gene: TRBV30
CDR3 length: 13
clone size: -
D gene: TRBD1
CDR3 DNA: TGTGCCTGGAGGGACAGGGCGGGCTATGGCTACACCTTC
CDR3 protein: CAWRDRAGYGYTF

J gene: TRBJ2-1
V gene: TRBV4-1
CDR3 length: 18
clone size: -
D gene: -
CDR3 DNA: TGCGCCAGCAGCCAAGAGTCTGGCGGGGTAAGCTCCTACAATGAGCAGTTCTTC
CDR3 protein: CASSQESGGVSSYNEQFF

J gene: TRBJ2-1
V gene: TRBV18
CDR3 length: 21
clone size: -
D gene: -
CDR3 DNA: TGTGCCAGCTCACCTTACCTATCCGGGGTTCGTTGGGAGAGCTCCTACAATGAGCAGTTCTTC
CDR3 protein: CASSPYLSGVRWESSYNEQFF

J gene: TRBJ1-5
V gene: TRBV6-1
CDR3 length: 13
clone size: -
D gene: -
CDR3 DNA: TGTGCCAGCAGTGATACAGGTGGCCAGCCCCAGCATTTT
CDR3 protein: CASSDTGGQPQHF

J gene: TRBJ1-1
V gene: TRBV18
CDR3 length: 16
clone size: -
D gene: -
CDR3 DNA: TGTGCCAGCTCACTAACCGGGGGGGCGCAGGCCACTGAAGCTTTCTTT
CDR3 protein: CASSLTGGAQATEAFF

J gene: TRBJ2-3
V gene: TRBV5-6
CDR3 length: 12
clone size: -
D gene: -
CDR3 DNA: TGTGCCAGCAGCTTACGACGGAATACGCAGTATTTT
CDR3 protein: CASSLRRNTQYF

J gene: TRBJ1-4
V gene: TRBV20-1
CDR3 length: 11
clone size: -
D gene: -
CDR3 DNA: TGCAGTGCTGGACCCCTGGACGGGCTGTTTTTT
CDR3 protein: CSAGPLDGLFF

J gene: TRBJ2-5
V gene: TRBV5-1
CDR3 length: 16
clone size: -
D gene: TRBD2
CDR3 DNA: TGCGCCAGCGGAGAAGGGACTAGCGGGTACCAAGAGACCCAGTACTTC
CDR3 protein: CASGEGTSGYQETQYF

J gene: TRBJ2-1
V gene: TRBV6-1
CDR3 length: 17
clone size: -
D gene: -
CDR3 DNA: TGTGCCAGCAGTGAAGACACCTTCGGGACTTTCTACAATGAGCAGTTCTTC
CDR3 protein: CASSEDTFGTFYNEQFF

J gene: TRBJ2-3
V gene: TRBV6-5
CDR3 length: 14
clone size: -
D gene: -
CDR3 DNA: TGTGCCAGCAGACCAGCGGGTAGCACAGATACGCAGTATTTT
CDR3 protein: CASRPAGSTDTQYF

J gene: TRBJ2-5
V gene: TRBV7-8
CDR3 length: 13
clone size: -
D gene: -
CDR3 DNA: TGTGCCAGCAGCTTGCGACAACAAGAGACCCAGTACTTC
CDR3 protein: CASSLRQQETQYF

J gene: TRBJ1-1
V gene: TRBV5-1
CDR3 length: 16
clone size: -
D gene: -
CDR3 DNA: TGCGCCAGCAGCCTACGCGGGCAGGCAGAGTACACTGAAGCTTTCTTT
CDR3 protein: CASSLRGQAEYTEAFF

J gene: TRBJ1-2
V gene: TRBV5-5
CDR3 length: 13
clone size: -
D gene: -
CDR3 DNA: TGTGCCAGCCTAGCAGGGACCAACTATGGCTACACCTTC
CDR3 protein: CASLAGTNYGYTF

J gene: TRBJ2-5
V gene: TRBV5-1
CDR3 length: 15
clone size: -
D gene: -
CDR3 DNA: TGCGCCAGCAGCACCGGGACTCCGAGACGGGAGACCCAGTACTTC
CDR3 protein: CASSTGTPRRETQYF

J gene: TRBJ2-3
V gene: TRBV4-1
CDR3 length: 16
clone size: -
D gene: -
CDR3 DNA: TGCGCCAGCAGCCAGAGAGGGACTCCGAGCACAGATACGCAGTATTTT
CDR3 protein: CASSQRGTPSTDTQYF

J gene: TRBJ2-2
V gene: TRBV27
CDR3 length: 15
clone size: -
D gene: TRBD1
CDR3 DNA: TGTGCCAGCAGTCCAGGACAGGGACGGGGCGGGGAGCTGTTTTTT
CDR3 protein: CASSPGQGRGGELFF

J gene: TRBJ2-3
V gene: TRBV29-1
CDR3 length: 16
clone size: -
D gene: -
CDR3 DNA: TGCAGCGTTGAAGATGGCGGACTCGCTCGGGAAGATACGCAGTATTTT
CDR3 protein: CSVEDGGLAREDTQYF

J gene: TRBJ2-1
V gene: TRBV28
CDR3 length: 15
clone size: -
D gene: TRBD2
CDR3 DNA: TGTGCCAGCAGCTCTAGCGGGTTCGGCGTCAATGAGCAGTTCTTC
CDR3 protein: CASSSSGFGVNEQFF

J gene: TRBJ2-1
V gene: TRBV7-3
CDR3 length: 16
clone size: -
D gene: -
CDR3 DNA: TGTGCCAGCAGCCCCCTTCCCGGCGGACCCTACAATGAGCAGTTCTTC
CDR3 protein: CASSPLPGGPYNEQFF

J gene: TRBJ2-7
V gene: TRBV10-2
CDR3 length: 12
clone size: few
D gene: -
CDR3 DNA: TGCGCCAGCAGCCCTCCCTTGTCCGAGCAGTACTTC
CDR3 protein: CASSPPLSEQYF

J gene: TRBJ1-5
V gene: TRBV6-1
CDR3 length: 16
clone size: -
D gene: -
CDR3 DNA: TGTGCCAGCAGTGAAGCTCGAGACCCGGGGATTCAGCCCCAGCATTTT
CDR3 protein: CASSEARDPGIQPQHF

J gene: TRBJ1-1
V gene: TRBV19
CDR3 length: 14
clone size: -
D gene: -
CDR3 DNA: TGTGCCAGTAGTGTTAAAGCCAGGAACACTGAAGCTTTCTTT
CDR3 protein: CASSVKARNTEAFF

J gene: TRBJ1-1
V gene: TRBV2
CDR3 length: 13
clone size: -
D gene: -
CDR3 DNA: TGTGCCAGCAGGAATGGAGGGGGCACTGAAGCTTTCTTT
CDR3 protein: CASRNGGGTEAFF

J gene: TRBJ1-3
V gene: TRBV6-6
CDR3 length: 16
clone size: -
D gene: -
CDR3 DNA: TGTGCCAGCAGTTCCCCCAGGCGCGTGTCTGGAAACACCATATATTTT
CDR3 protein: CASSSPRRVSGNTIYF

J gene: TRBJ1-5
V gene: TRBV7-9
CDR3 length: 14
clone size: -
D gene: -
CDR3 DNA: TGTGCCAGCAGCTTCTGGGGAGACAATCAGCCCCAGCATTTT
CDR3 protein: CASSFWGDNQPQHF

J gene: TRBJ2-3
V gene: TRBV10-3
CDR3 length: 15
clone size: -
D gene: -
CDR3 DNA: TGTGCCATCAGTGAGTCTAGCGCTAGCACAGATACGCAGTATTTT
CDR3 protein: CAISESSASTDTQYF